The present T cell receptor (beta chain) was sequenced within a study of T cell repertoires in cytomegalovirus infection. Study context: Public TCR beta signatures provided an indication of both CMV infection and a matching HLA type.

Trimming stripped 3 bases from V and 5 bases from J, with 16 bases between. This CDR3 is 14 amino acids long. Germline CDR1 reads DFQATT; CDR2 reads SNEGSKA (reference sequence). Turning to this clonotype: The antigen is unknown.

Study observations and caveats: Across the ex vivo response, the dominant clonotypes were HLA-C-restricted CMV-specific TCR beta clonotypes.

In TCRdb, the reads were re-called with MiXCR into one record per CDR3 protein. Here the sample spans around 800,000 distinct CDR3 sequences, over 25% being singletons. The chain couples TRBV20-1 to TRBJ1-1; tentative D call: TRBD1 (6 bases). This clonotype originated in a human donor in good health (CMV status not recorded). Some clones in this sample may be carry-over from other donors' samples. The sample here was cultured CD8+ T cells from PBMCs, taken from culture after CMV antigen stimulation. The CDR3 bases are TGCAGTGCTAGTCAACAGGGTTGGGGGACTGAAGCTTTCTTT. Amino acid sequence: CSASQQGWGTEAFF.